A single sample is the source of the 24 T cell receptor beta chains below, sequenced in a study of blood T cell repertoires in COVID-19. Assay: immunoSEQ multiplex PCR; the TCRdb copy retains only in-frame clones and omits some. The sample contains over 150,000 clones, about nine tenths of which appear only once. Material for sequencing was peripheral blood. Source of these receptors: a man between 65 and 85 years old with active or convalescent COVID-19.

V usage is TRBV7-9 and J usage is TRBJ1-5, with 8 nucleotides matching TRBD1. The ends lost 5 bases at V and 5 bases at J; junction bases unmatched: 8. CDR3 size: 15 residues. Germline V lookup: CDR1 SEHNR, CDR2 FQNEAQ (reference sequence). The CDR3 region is CASSPAGTGYQPQHF. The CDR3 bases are TGTGCCAGCAGCCCCGCCGGGACAGGCTATCAGCCCCAGCATTTT.

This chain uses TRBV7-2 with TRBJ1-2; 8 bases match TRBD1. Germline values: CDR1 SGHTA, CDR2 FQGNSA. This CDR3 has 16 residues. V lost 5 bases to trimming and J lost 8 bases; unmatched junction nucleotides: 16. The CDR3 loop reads CASSHKPGQGFRGYTF. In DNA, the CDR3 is TGTGCCAGCAGCCACAAGCCTGGACAGGGCTTTCGGGGCTACACCTTC.

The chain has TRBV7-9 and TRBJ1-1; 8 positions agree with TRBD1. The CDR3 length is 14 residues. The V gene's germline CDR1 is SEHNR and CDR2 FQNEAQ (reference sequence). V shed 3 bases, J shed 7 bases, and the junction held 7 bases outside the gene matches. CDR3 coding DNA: TGTGCCAGCAGCTTCCGGGACAGGACCCTTGAAGCTTTCTTT. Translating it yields CASSFRDRTLEAFF. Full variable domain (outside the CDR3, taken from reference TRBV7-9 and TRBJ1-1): DTGVSQNPRHKITKRGQNVTFRCDPISEHNRLYWYRQTLGQGPEFLTYFQNEAQLEKSRLLSDRFSAERPKGSFSTLEIQRTEQGDSAMYLCASSFRDRTLEAFFGQGTRLTVV.

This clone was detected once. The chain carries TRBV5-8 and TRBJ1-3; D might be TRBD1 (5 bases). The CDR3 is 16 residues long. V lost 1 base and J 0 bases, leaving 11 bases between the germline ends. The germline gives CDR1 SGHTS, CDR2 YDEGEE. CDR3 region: CASSLLGAFSGNTIYF. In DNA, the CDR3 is TGTGCCAGCAGCTTGCTTGGGGCCTTCTCTGGAAACACCATATATTTT.

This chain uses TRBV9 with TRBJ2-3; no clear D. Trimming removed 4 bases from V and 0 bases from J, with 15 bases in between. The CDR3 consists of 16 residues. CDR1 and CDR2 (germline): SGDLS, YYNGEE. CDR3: CASSPRDITSTDTQYF. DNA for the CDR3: TGTGCCAGCAGCCCTCGAGATATAACTAGCACAGATACGCAGTATTTT.

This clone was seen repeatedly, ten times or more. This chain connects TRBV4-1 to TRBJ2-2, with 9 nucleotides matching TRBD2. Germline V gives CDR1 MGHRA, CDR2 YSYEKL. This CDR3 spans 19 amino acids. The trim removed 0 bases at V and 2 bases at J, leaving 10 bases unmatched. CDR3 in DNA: TGCGCCAGCAGCCAAGATCTGTTTGGACTAGCGAGTAACACCGGGGAGCTGTTTTTT. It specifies CASSQDLFGLASNTGELFF.

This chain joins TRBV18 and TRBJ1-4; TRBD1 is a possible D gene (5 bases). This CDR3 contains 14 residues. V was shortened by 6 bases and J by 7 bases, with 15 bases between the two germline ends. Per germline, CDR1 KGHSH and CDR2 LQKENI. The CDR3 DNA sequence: TGTGCCAGCTCCTCAGGGTCCTTCGGTGAAAAACTGTTTTTT. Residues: CASSSGSFGEKLFF.

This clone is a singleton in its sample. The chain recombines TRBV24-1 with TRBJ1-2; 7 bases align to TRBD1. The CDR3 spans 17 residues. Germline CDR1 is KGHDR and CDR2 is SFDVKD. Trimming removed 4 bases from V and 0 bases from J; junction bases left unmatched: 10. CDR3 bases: TGTGCCACCAGTGACCGGGGGACAGTAAGAGCTAACTATGGCTACACCTTC. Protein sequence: CATSDRGTVRANYGYTF.

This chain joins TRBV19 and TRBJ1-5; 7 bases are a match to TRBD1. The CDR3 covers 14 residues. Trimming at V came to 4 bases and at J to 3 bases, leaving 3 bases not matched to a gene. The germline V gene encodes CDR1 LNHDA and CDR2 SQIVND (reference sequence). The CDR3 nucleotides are TGTGCCAGTAGTACACAGGGGTACAATCAGCCCCAGCATTTT. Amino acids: CASSTQGYNQPQHF. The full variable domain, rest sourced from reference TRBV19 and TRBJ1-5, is DGGITQSPKYLFRKEGQNVTLSCEQNLNHDAMYWYRQDPGQGLRLIYYSQIVNDFQKGDIAEGYSVSREKKESFPLTVTSAQKNPTAFYLCASSTQGYNQPQHFGDGTRLSIL.

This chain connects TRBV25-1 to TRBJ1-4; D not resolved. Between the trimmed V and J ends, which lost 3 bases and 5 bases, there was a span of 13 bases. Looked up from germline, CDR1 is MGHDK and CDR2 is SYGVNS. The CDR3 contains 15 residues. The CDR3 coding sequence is TGTGCCAGCAGTGAGAGTGGCAGGAAGAATGAAAAACTGTTTTTT. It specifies CASSESGRKNEKLFF.

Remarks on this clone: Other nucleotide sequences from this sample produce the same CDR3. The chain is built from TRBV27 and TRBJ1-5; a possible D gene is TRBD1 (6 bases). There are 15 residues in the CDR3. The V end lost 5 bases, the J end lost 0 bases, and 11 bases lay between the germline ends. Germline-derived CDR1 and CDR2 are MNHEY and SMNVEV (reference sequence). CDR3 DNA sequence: TGTGCCAGCAGTCCAGGGGTGTATAGCAATCAGCCCCAGCATTTT. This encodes CASSPGVYSNQPQHF.

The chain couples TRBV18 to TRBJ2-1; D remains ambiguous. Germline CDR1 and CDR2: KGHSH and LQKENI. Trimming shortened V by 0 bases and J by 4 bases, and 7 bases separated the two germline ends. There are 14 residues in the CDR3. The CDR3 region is CASSPPTSYNEQFF. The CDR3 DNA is TGTGCCAGCTCACCACCGACTTCTTACAATGAGCAGTTCTTC.

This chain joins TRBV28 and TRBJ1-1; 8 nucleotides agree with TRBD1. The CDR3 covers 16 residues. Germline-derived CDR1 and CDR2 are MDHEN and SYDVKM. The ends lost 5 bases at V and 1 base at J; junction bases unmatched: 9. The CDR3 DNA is TGTGCCAGCAGTCCAGGGGGCGGGGCAGGGAACACTGAAGCTTTCTTT. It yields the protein CASSPGGGAGNTEAFF. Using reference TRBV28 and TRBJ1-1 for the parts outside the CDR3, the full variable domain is DVKVTQSSRYLVKRTGEKVFLECVQDMDHENMFWYRQDPGLGLRLIYFSYDVKMKEKGDIPEGYSVSREKKERFSLILESASTNQTSMYLCASSPGGGAGNTEAFFGQGTRLTVV.

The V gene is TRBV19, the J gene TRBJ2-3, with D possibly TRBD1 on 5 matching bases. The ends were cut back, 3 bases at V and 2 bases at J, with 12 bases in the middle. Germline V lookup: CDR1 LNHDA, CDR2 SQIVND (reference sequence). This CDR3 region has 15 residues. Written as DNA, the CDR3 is TGTGCCAGTAGTATCCCAGGGATGATCACAGATACGCAGTATTTT. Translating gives CASSIPGMITDTQYF.

The CDR3: CAIRGNSGGLEFF. CDR3 DNA sequence: TGTGCCATCAGAGGGAATAGCGGGGGATTAGAGTTCTTC. The chain joins TRBV10-3 to TRBJ2-1; TRBD2 aligns across 9 bases. After removal of 6 bases from V and 14 bases from J, the junction contained 11 bases not matched to a gene. CDR3 size: 13 residues. Germline loops: CDR1 ENHRY, CDR2 SYGVKD.

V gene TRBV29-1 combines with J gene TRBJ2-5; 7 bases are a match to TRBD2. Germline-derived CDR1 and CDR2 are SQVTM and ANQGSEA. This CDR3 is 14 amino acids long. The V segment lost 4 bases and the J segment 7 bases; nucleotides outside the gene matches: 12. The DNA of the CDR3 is TGCAGCGTTGGCGCGTGGGGCGGGGGTAGGACCCAGTACTTC. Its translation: CSVGAWGGGRTQYF.

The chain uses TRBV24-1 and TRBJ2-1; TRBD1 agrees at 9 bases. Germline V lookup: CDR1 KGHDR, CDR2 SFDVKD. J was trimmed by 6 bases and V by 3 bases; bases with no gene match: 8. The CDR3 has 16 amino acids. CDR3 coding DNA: TGTGCCACCAGTGATAAAGGGACAGGGACCCCCAATGAGCAGTTCTTC. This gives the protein CATSDKGTGTPNEQFF.

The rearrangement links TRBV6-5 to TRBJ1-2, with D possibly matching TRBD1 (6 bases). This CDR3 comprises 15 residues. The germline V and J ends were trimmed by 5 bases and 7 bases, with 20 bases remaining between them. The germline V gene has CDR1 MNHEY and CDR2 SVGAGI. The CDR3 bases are TGTGCCAGCAGTACCTCGGGACACCTTTTTGGTGGCTACACCTTC. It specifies CASSTSGHLFGGYTF.

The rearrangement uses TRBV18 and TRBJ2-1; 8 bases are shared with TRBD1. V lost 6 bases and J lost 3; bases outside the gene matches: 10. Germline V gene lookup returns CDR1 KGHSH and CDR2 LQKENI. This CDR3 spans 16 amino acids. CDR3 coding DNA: TGTGCCAGCTCGGGAACCCGGGGGACAGGCTACAATGAGCAGTTCTTC. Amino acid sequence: CASSGTRGTGYNEQFF.

The CDR3 DNA follows: TGTGCCAGTAGTCCGAGGACAGGGAACACCTACGAGCAGTACTTC. It yields the protein CASSPRTGNTYEQYF. This chain links TRBV19 with TRBJ2-7; 8 bases agree with TRBD1. Germline trimming cut 5 bases from V and 2 bases from J; bases unmatched to any gene: 8. The length of the CDR3 is 15 residues. Germline CDR1 is LNHDA and CDR2 is SQIVND (reference sequence).

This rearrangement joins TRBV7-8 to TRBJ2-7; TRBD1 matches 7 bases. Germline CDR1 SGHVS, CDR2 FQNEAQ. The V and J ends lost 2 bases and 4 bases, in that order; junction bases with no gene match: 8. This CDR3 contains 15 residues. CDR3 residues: CASSLMAGGIYEQYF. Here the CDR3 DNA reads TGTGCCAGCAGCTTAATGGCAGGGGGAATATACGAGCAGTACTTC.

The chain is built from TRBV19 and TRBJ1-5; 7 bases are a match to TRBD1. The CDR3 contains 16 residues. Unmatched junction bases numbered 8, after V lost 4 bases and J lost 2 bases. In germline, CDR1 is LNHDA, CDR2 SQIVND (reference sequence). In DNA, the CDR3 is TGTGCCAGTAGTAGAGAGGGGGCGCGGGGCAATCAGCCCCAGCATTTT. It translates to CASSREGARGNQPQHF. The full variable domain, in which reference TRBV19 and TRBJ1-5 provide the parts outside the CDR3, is DGGITQSPKYLFRKEGQNVTLSCEQNLNHDAMYWYRQDPGQGLRLIYYSQIVNDFQKGDIAEGYSVSREKKESFPLTVTSAQKNPTAFYLCASSREGARGNQPQHFGDGTRLSIL.

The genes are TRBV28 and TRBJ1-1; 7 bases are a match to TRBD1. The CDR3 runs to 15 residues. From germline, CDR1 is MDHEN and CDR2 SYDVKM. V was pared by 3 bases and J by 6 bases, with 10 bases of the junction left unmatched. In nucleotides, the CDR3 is TGTGCCAGCAGTTTGGTGCAGGGGGTGTCGCCTGAAGCTTTCTTT. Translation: CASSLVQGVSPEAFF.

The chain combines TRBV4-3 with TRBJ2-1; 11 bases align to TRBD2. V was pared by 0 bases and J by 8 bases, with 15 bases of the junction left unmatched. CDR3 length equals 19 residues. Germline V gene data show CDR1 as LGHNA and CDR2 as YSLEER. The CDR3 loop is CASSQDFPTSGGPQYEQFF. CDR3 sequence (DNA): TGCGCCAGCAGCCAAGATTTCCCCACTAGCGGGGGCCCCCAGTATGAGCAGTTCTTC.